The 12 T cell receptor beta chains given below trace back to one sample, sequenced in a study of shared clonotypes between healthy human individuals. Assay used: immunoSEQ multiplex PCR; TCRdb lists only in-frame clones, some missing. The profile shows about 1,900,000 clones, about 95% of them singletons. The naive CD8 population came from CD45RO-negative cells selected for CCR7, without terminally differentiated effector memory CD45RA+ cells. What was sequenced was naive CD8+ T cells sorted from blood. These receptor sequences come from a man between 18 and 29 years old in good health.

This chain links TRBV10-3 with TRBJ1-4; weak D call: TRBD1 (5 bases). Germline CDR1 ENHRY, CDR2 SYGVKD. V was shortened by 5 bases and J by 0 bases, with 22 bases between the two germline ends. The CDR3 covers 19 residues. Here the CDR3 DNA reads TGTGCCATCAGTTCTCTGCGGACATACGGTAATGCAACTAATGAAAAACTGTTTTTT. This encodes CAISSLRTYGNATNEKLFF.

This chain links TRBV5-6 with TRBJ1-1; 7 bases match TRBD1. This CDR3 region has 17 residues. Looked up from germline, CDR1 is SGHDT and CDR2 is YYEEEE. Trimming cost V 4 bases and J 6 bases; bases outside gene matches: 18. In DNA form, the CDR3 reads TGTGCCAGCAGCCACCAAGGACAGGTGAAGGTTATCTCTGAAGCTTTCTTT. Amino acids: CASSHQGQVKVISEAFF.

This chain uses TRBV2 with TRBJ2-7, with 7 bases lining up with TRBD2. CDR1 SNHLY and CDR2 FYNNEI come from the germline V gene. Trimming took 4 bases from V and 0 from J; bases not matched to a gene: 6. The CDR3 contains 15 residues. The CDR3 bases are TGTGCCAGCAGTGCAGGACTAGGCCCCTCCTACGAGCAGTACTTC. Its translation: CASSAGLGPSYEQYF. Full variable domain (missing parts from reference TRBV2 and TRBJ2-7): EPEVTQTPSHQVTQMGQEVILRCVPISNHLYFYWYRQILGQKVEFLVSFYNNEISEKSEIFDDQFSVERPDGSNFTLKIRSTKLEDSAMYFCASSAGLGPSYEQYFGPGTRLTVT.

The V call is TRBV7-2, the J call TRBJ1-1; possible D gene TRBD1, 5 bases. The CDR3 length is 14 residues. Germline values: CDR1 SGHTA, CDR2 FQGNSA. Trimming took off 7 bases at V and 6 bases at J, with 18 bases between the two ends. CDR3 in DNA: TGTGCCAGCACGTCCCTCGGGGGGAGCCCTGAAGCTTTCTTT. As protein: CASTSLGGSPEAFF.

Turning to this clone: Other DNA sequences in the same sample also yield this CDR3. The chain uses TRBV9 and TRBJ2-1; a weak D match, TRBD2 (6 bases). The germline V gene encodes CDR1 SGDLS and CDR2 YYNGEE. CDR3 length: 16 residues. Deletions cut 0 bases from V and 0 bases from J, with 10 bases between. The CDR3 DNA reads TGTGCCAGCAGCGTAGGCGGGGATCCCTCCTACAATGAGCAGTTCTTC. Encoded protein: CASSVGGDPSYNEQFF.

The genes are TRBV27 and TRBJ2-1; perhaps TRBD1 as D (6 bases). The CDR3 length is 12 residues. Germline V gene data show CDR1 as MNHEY and CDR2 as SMNVEV (reference sequence). Deletions cut 9 bases from V and 10 bases from J, with 16 bases between. The CDR3 sequence: CASRTGLNEQFF. The CDR3, as DNA: TGTGCCAGTAGAACAGGGTTGAACGAGCAGTTCTTC.

This chain uses TRBV27 with TRBJ2-3; no reliable D call. The V end was cut by 7 bases, the J end by 0 bases, with 11 bases between. The CDR3 totals 14 residues. The germline gives CDR1 MNHEY, CDR2 SMNVEV (reference sequence). The CDR3 nucleotides read TGTGCCAGCAATGGCTTTGGGAGCACAGATACGCAGTATTTT. Residues: CASNGFGSTDTQYF.

The chain uses TRBV30 and TRBJ2-1; a weak D match, TRBD2 (6 bases). This CDR3 has 15 amino acids. V shed 2 bases and J shed 9 bases, with 20 bases lying between them. Germline CDR1 GTSNPN, CDR2 SVGIG (reference sequence). CDR3 sequence reads: CAWSNGAGNWAEQFF. The CDR3 region has the DNA TGTGCCTGGAGTAACGGGGCGGGAAACTGGGCTGAGCAGTTCTTC.

This chain links TRBV10-3 with TRBJ2-7, with D tentatively TRBD1 or TRBD2 (5 bases each). The CDR3 is made up of 13 amino acids. CDR1 and CDR2 (germline): ENHRY, SYGVKD. Trimming cost V 6 bases and J 2 bases, with 11 bases left between them. The CDR3 nucleotides are TGTGCCATCAGCCGGGACGACACCTACGAGCAGTACTTC. Translation gives CAISRDDTYEQYF.

Of note for this clone: This CDR3 is also generated by other DNA sequences in the sample. The chain is built from TRBV9 and TRBJ2-5, with D perhaps matching TRBD2 (5 bases). Germline V lookup: CDR1 SGDLS, CDR2 YYNGEE. Trimming took 0 bases from V and 5 from J, leaving 11 bases between them. The CDR3 loop spans 14 amino acids. The CDR3 DNA reads as TGTGCCAGCAGCGTAGGGGGAGCTGATGAGACCCAGTACTTC. Its translation: CASSVGGADETQYF.

V is TRBV10-2 and J is TRBJ2-7; 11 positions match TRBD2. Germline V gene data show CDR1 as WSHSY and CDR2 as SAAADI. V shed 6 bases, J shed 4 bases, and the junction held 8 bases outside the gene matches. The CDR3 has 15 amino acids. The CDR3 DNA follows: TGCGCCAGCAGCCATCTAGCGGGAGGTGTTTACGAGCAGTACTTC. Its translation: CASSHLAGGVYEQYF.

J is TRBJ1-5 and V is TRBV11-1, with D perhaps matching TRBD1 (6 bases). Germline V gives CDR1 SGHAT, CDR2 FQDESV (reference sequence). This CDR3 comprises 12 residues. CDR3 in amino acids: CYGRGINQPQHF. In DNA form, the CDR3 reads TGTTATGGGAGGGGGATCAATCAGCCCCAGCATTTT.